These 13 T cell receptor beta chains were all obtained from the same sample, sequenced in a study of CXCR3-negative and CXCR3-positive naive CD8 T cells. The libraries of TRB cDNA were constructed through 5' RACE using UMI labels. TCRdb reworked the 5' RACE reads into one entry per CDR3 protein, no DNA. This sample's table reports about 130,000 distinct CDR3 sequences. Sequenced: naive CXCR3- CD8+ T cells from blood. The subset: CD45RO-CCR7+CD27+CD95- naive CD8+ T cells lacking CXCR3 (TNR3-). These receptors came from a human donor in good health. Some clones in this sample may be carry-over from other donors' samples.

J is TRBJ1-6 and V is TRBV12-3 or TRBV12-4. CDR3 length equals 14 residues. This chain's CDR3 is CASSFATKDSPLHF.

The chain couples TRBV7-6 to TRBJ2-1; TCRdb outputs TRBD1, but without DNA this stays unchecked. The CDR3 runs to 15 residues. Per germline, CDR1 SGHVS and CDR2 FNYEAQ. The CDR3 reads CASSLEAGPYNEQFF.

This chain joins TRBV15 and TRBJ2-7; the TCRdb call, TRBD1, lacks DNA for checking. Per the germline V gene, CDR1 is LNHNV and CDR2 is YYDKDF (reference sequence). CDR3 size: 15 residues. The CDR3 reads CATSRRGTGAYEQYF. The whole variable domain, remainder taken from reference TRBV15 and TRBJ2-7, is DAMVIQNPRYQVTQFGKPVTLSCSQTLNHNVMYWYQQKSSQAPKLLFHYYDKDFNNEADTPDNFQSRRPNTSFCFLDIRSPGLGDTAMYLCATSRRGTGAYEQYFGPGTRLTVT.

The chain employs TRBV29-1 and TRBJ2-7. CDR1 and CDR2 (germline): SQVTM, ANQGSEA. This CDR3 region has 13 residues. CDR3 loop: CSVLDTATYEQYF.

The V and J genes are TRBV6-2 or TRBV6-3 and TRBJ2-1. Germline values: CDR1 MNHEY, CDR2 SVGEGT. CDR3 size: 17 residues. The CDR3 protein is CASSSKTAGTTYNEQFF.

The rearrangement joins TRBV7-2 to TRBJ2-1; TCRdb returns TRBD2, unconfirmable since there is no DNA. CDR1 SGHTA and CDR2 FQGNSA come from the germline V gene. This CDR3 is built from 14 residues. CDR3 residues: CASSLLAGDNEQFF.

The chain joins TRBV7-9 to TRBJ1-5. The CDR3 covers 14 residues. CDR1 and CDR2 from the germline V gene are SEHNR and FQNEAQ (reference sequence). The chain's CDR3 is CASSPGTSNQPQHF.

This chain connects TRBV7-8 to TRBJ2-1. CDR1 is SGHVS and CDR2 is FQNEAQ in the germline V gene. The CDR3 is 15 amino acids. CDR3 sequence reads: CASTRTLGAHNEQFF.

The gene calls are TRBV29-1 and TRBJ1-1. CDR1 and CDR2 from the germline V gene are SQVTM and ANQGSEA. This CDR3 spans 12 amino acids. This chain's CDR3 is CSVPKNPSEAFF. Filled out from reference TRBV29-1 and TRBJ1-1, the complete variable domain reads SAVISQKPSRDICQRGTSLTIQCQVDSQVTMMFWYRQQPGQSLTLIATANQGSEATYESGFVIDKFPISRPNLTFSTLTVSNMSPEDSSIYLCSVPKNPSEAFFGQGTRLTVV.

The chain links TRBV29-1 to TRBJ2-1; with no DNA, the TCRdb D assignment of TRBD2 cannot be verified. There are 14 residues in the CDR3. In germline, CDR1 is SQVTM, CDR2 ANQGSEA. CDR3 loop: CSVMGTTTYNEQFF.

The J gene is TRBJ1-1, the V gene TRBV19; there is no DNA to check the TCRdb D call of TRBD1. The germline V gene has CDR1 LNHDA and CDR2 SQIVND (reference sequence). The CDR3 spans 12 residues. The chain's CDR3 is CASTGGWAEAFF. The variable domain in full, with the rest retrieved from reference TRBV19 and TRBJ1-1, is DGGITQSPKYLFRKEGQNVTLSCEQNLNHDAMYWYRQDPGQGLRLIYYSQIVNDFQKGDIAEGYSVSREKKESFPLTVTSAQKNPTAFYLCASTGGWAEAFFGQGTRLTVV.

The gene calls are TRBV28 and TRBJ2-1; the D call from TCRdb, TRBD1, cannot be confirmed without DNA. This CDR3 contains 14 residues. CDR1 is MDHEN, CDR2 SYDVKM, per germline. This chain's CDR3 is CASSFPLGYNEQFF.

V and J are TRBV2 and TRBJ2-1; without DNA, the TCRdb call of TRBD2 cannot be checked. The V gene's germline CDR1 is SNHLY and CDR2 FYNNEI. The CDR3 sequence is 13 residues long. CDR3 residues: CASEASGYNEQFF. Combining the CDR3 with reference TRBV2 and TRBJ2-1 gives the whole variable domain EPEVTQTPSHQVTQMGQEVILRCVPISNHLYFYWYRQILGQKVEFLVSFYNNEISEKSEIFDDQFSVERPDGSNFTLKIRSTKLEDSAMYFCASEASGYNEQFFGPGTRLTVL.